The 13 T cell receptor beta chains reported below all come from one sample, sequenced in a study of T cells in narcolepsy. Clones were read by immunoSEQ multiplex PCR, and TCRdb kept only the in-frame ones, dropping some. The repertoire holds about 40,000 clones, approximately 88% seen once, with 1% to 1.5% in the top ten. The sequencing input was CD45RA- memory CD4+ T cells from PBMCs. The source of these receptors is a human donor with narcolepsy.

This chain connects TRBV5-1 to TRBJ2-3; possible D gene TRBD1, 5 bases. Germline assignment: CDR1 SGHRS and CDR2 YFSETQ. V gave up 1 base and J gave up 2 bases, with 17 bases separating them. This CDR3 is 17 amino acids long. The CDR3 protein is CASSLPPGLVLTDTQYF. The CDR3 DNA reads TGCGCCAGCAGCTTGCCACCAGGGTTAGTCCTCACAGATACGCAGTATTTT. Filled out from reference TRBV5-1 and TRBJ2-3, the complete variable domain reads KAGVTQTPRYLIKTRGQQVTLSCSPISGHRSVSWYQQTPGQGLQFLFEYFSETQRNKGNFPGRFSGRQFSNSRSEMNVSTLELGDSALYLCASSLPPGLVLTDTQYFGPGTRLTVL.

This chain connects TRBV5-1 to TRBJ2-5; a weak D match, TRBD1 (6 bases). The CDR3 extends over 13 amino acids. V was trimmed by 1 base and J by 3 bases, leaving 7 bases between them. Germline CDR1 reads SGHRS; CDR2 reads YFSETQ. DNA of the CDR3: TGCGCCAGCAGCTTGCCAGGGGAAGAGACCCAGTACTTC. As protein: CASSLPGEETQYF.

CDR3 sequence reads: CASSLDPRGRYSGNTIYF. CDR3 DNA sequence: TGTGCCAGCAGCTTAGACCCCAGAGGGAGGTACTCTGGAAACACCATATATTTT. J is TRBJ1-3 and V is TRBV7-9, with unresolved D. Germline V CDR1 and CDR2: SEHNR, FQNEAQ (reference sequence). The CDR3 contains 18 residues. The V gene lost 1 base and the J gene lost 0 bases, with 16 bases spanning the gap.

This clone was seen a single time. The V gene is TRBV7-6, the J gene TRBJ2-5, with 9 nucleotides matching TRBD1. The CDR3 sequence is 16 residues long. The trim removed 4 bases at V and 4 bases at J, leaving 10 bases unmatched. Germline values: CDR1 SGHVS, CDR2 FNYEAQ. CDR3 coding DNA: TGTGCCAGCAGCTCCGGGACAGGGAGCTACTTAGAGACCCAGTACTTC. Translated: CASSSGTGSYLETQYF.

V gene TRBV19 combines with J gene TRBJ2-3, with 9 bases aligning to TRBD1. CDR1 is LNHDA and CDR2 is SQIVND in the germline V gene (reference sequence). Trimming took 10 bases from V and 7 from J; bases not matched to a gene: 12. This CDR3 has 14 amino acids. CDR3 protein: CATLDRGHLNTQYF. The CDR3 region has the DNA TGTGCCACTCTGGACAGGGGTCACTTAAATACGCAGTATTTT.

The rearrangement links TRBV10-1 to TRBJ2-1; TRBD2 matches at 15 bases. The ends lost 5 bases at V and 1 base at J; junction bases unmatched: 9. The CDR3 sequence is 19 residues long. Looked up from germline, CDR1 is WNHNN and CDR2 is SYGVQD (reference sequence). CDR3 residues: CASSPGGLAGGGSYNEQFF. CDR3 bases: TGCGCCAGCAGTCCTGGGGGACTAGCGGGAGGTGGGTCCTACAATGAGCAGTTCTTC.

The rearrangement uses TRBV19 and TRBJ2-7, with D possibly matching TRBD2 (6 bases). V was trimmed by 10 bases and J by 5 bases, leaving 21 bases between them. The length of the CDR3 is 14 residues. Germline lookup yields CDR1 LNHDA and CDR2 SQIVND (reference sequence). CDR3: CATSNPGDRNEQYF. CDR3 DNA: TGTGCCACTTCCAACCCGGGAGATAGGAACGAGCAGTACTTC.

This chain connects TRBV5-1 to TRBJ2-4; D may be TRBD1 (6 bases). From germline, CDR1 is SGHRS and CDR2 YFSETQ. Trimming took 0 bases from V and 3 from J, leaving 13 bases between them. The CDR3 totals 16 residues. CDR3 in amino acids: CASSLEVGGDKNIQYF. The DNA for the CDR3 is TGCGCCAGCAGCTTGGAGGTAGGGGGAGACAAAAACATTCAGTACTTC. Together with reference TRBV5-1 and TRBJ2-4, the CDR3 gives the full variable domain: KAGVTQTPRYLIKTRGQQVTLSCSPISGHRSVSWYQQTPGQGLQFLFEYFSETQRNKGNFPGRFSGRQFSNSRSEMNVSTLELGDSALYLCASSLEVGGDKNIQYFGAGTRLSVL.

V and J are TRBV6-1 and TRBJ1-4, with a weak D call TRBD1 (6 bases). Per the germline V gene, CDR1 is MNHNS and CDR2 is SASEGT. Trimming left V 6 bases short and J 8 bases short, with 16 bases between. CDR3 size: 14 residues. The CDR3 loop is CASRGSGGGEKLFF. CDR3 nucleotides: TGTGCCAGCAGAGGCTCCGGGGGCGGGGAAAAACTGTTTTTT.

This clone is a singleton in its sample. The J gene is TRBJ2-6, the V gene TRBV18; D is unclear. The CDR3 loop spans 16 amino acids. Germline CDR1 and CDR2: KGHSH and LQKENI. Trimming took 3 bases from V and 1 from J, leaving 10 bases between them. The CDR3 loop reads CASSPGLTSGANVLTF. DNA for the CDR3: TGTGCCAGCTCACCTGGCCTTACTTCTGGGGCCAACGTCCTGACTTTC.

This chain joins TRBV4-3 and TRBJ2-2; 11 bases fit TRBD2. Trimming removed 0 bases from V and 4 bases from J; junction bases left unmatched: 7. The CDR3 runs 18 residues. Looked up from germline, CDR1 is LGHNA and CDR2 is YSLEER. CDR3: CASSQEASGGTFTGELFF. DNA for the CDR3: TGCGCCAGCAGCCAAGAGGCTAGCGGGGGGACCTTCACCGGGGAGCTGTTTTTT.

This clone was recorded once. V usage is TRBV28 and J usage is TRBJ1-4; the D gene is possibly TRBD1 (5 bases). Germline V gene data show CDR1 as MDHEN and CDR2 as SYDVKM. The CDR3 is made up of 15 amino acids. Trimming took off 6 bases at V and 3 bases at J, with 14 bases between the two ends. CDR3 DNA sequence: TGTGCCAGCAGCATACCAGGGAACTCTAATGAAAAACTGTTTTTT. This sequence encodes CASSIPGNSNEKLFF.

J is TRBJ2-1 and V is TRBV9; 8 positions agree with TRBD2. Trimming at V came to 2 bases and at J to 6 bases, leaving 7 bases not matched to a gene. CDR3 size: 15 residues. Germline assignment: CDR1 SGDLS and CDR2 YYNGEE. DNA for the CDR3: TGTGCCAGCAGCGTCTACGGGGGGGCGCTCAATGAGCAGTTCTTC. Its translation: CASSVYGGALNEQFF.